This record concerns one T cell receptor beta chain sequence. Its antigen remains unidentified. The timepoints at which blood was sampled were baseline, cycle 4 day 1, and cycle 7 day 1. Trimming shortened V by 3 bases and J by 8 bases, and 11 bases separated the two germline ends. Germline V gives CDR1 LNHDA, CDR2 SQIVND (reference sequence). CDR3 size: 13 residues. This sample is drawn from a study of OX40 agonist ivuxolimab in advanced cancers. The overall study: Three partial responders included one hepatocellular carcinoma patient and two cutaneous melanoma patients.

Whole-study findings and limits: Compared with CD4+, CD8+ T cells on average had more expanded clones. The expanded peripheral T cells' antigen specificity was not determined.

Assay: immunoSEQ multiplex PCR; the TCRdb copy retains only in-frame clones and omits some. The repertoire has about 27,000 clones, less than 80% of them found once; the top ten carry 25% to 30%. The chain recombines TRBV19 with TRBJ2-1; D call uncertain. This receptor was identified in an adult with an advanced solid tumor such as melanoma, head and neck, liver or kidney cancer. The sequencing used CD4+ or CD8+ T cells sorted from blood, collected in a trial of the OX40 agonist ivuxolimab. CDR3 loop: CASSIYSSDEQFF. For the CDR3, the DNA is TGTGCCAGTAGTATCTACAGCTCCGATGAGCAGTTCTTC.